The 23 T cell receptor beta chains below were found in one sample sequenced in a study of CD8 T cells in ankylosing spondylitis. General study results and limits: For ankylosing spondylitis blood, a TCR beta motif of seven to nine highly homologous variants appeared characteristic.

Their antigens are not known. MiXCR, run by TCRdb on the 5' RACE reads, gives a single entry per CDR3 protein. The table shows 670,000 or so distinct CDR3 sequences, with around 19% occurring only once. Material: blood, either unsorted or a sorted T cell fraction (not recorded which). The receptors here all came from a male donor with ankylosing spondylitis.

In this sample, this clonotype turned up a few times. The chain is built from TRBV27 and TRBJ2-7; D remains unclear. Deletions cut 3 bases from V and 3 bases from J, with 9 bases between. The CDR3 has 13 residues. In germline, CDR1 is MNHEY, CDR2 SMNVEV (reference sequence). The CDR3: CASSFEPFYEQYF. CDR3 sequence (DNA): TGTGCCAGCAGTTTTGAGCCCTTCTACGAGCAGTACTTC.

In its sample, this clonotype was seen a few times. The chain couples TRBV28 to TRBJ2-1, with TRBD2 identical over 13 bases. Germline V gene data show CDR1 as MDHEN and CDR2 as SYDVKM. This CDR3 region has 18 residues. J gave up 6 bases and V 6 bases, and 14 bases lay outside the gene matches. The CDR3 bases are TGTGCCAGCAGCCTCTTCCCGGGGACTAGCGGGGCAACCAATGAGCAGTTCTTC. Encoded protein: CASSLFPGTSGATNEQFF.

The rearrangement joins TRBV29-1 to TRBJ2-7, with 7 bases matching TRBD2. Looked up from germline, CDR1 is SQVTM and CDR2 is ANQGSEA. The CDR3 length is 16 residues. Losses at the gene ends were 6 bases for V and 2 bases for J; bases not matched to a gene: 16. The CDR3 DNA reads TGCAGCGTGGCTTTACCGGGACTAACAAATACCTACGAGCAGTACTTC. Amino acids: CSVALPGLTNTYEQYF.

The chain recombines TRBV6-2 or TRBV6-3 with TRBJ2-7, with 11 bases fitting TRBD1. The CDR3 is 15 amino acids. Trimming removed 2 bases from V and 7 bases from J; junction bases left unmatched: 7. Germline CDR1 is MNHEY and CDR2 is SVGEGT. In DNA form, the CDR3 reads TGTGCCAGCAGTTACGCCCCCGGGACAGGGGGGGAGCAGTACTTC. This gives the protein CASSYAPGTGGEQYF.

This clonotype was detected a few times. The chain recombines TRBV6-1 with TRBJ2-1; D might be TRBD1 or TRBD2, each matching 5 bases. CDR1 and CDR2 from the germline V gene are MNHNS and SASEGT. V was pared by 6 bases and J by 0 bases, with 12 bases between. The CDR3 totals 15 residues. CDR3 in amino acids: CASRAGTVSYNEQFF. Written as DNA, the CDR3 is TGTGCCAGCAGGGCCGGGACGGTCTCCTACAATGAGCAGTTCTTC.

This clonotype was observed a few times. The V call is TRBV25-1, the J call TRBJ2-4; tentatively, D is TRBD2 (5 bases). CDR1 and CDR2 (germline): MGHDK, SYGVNS. Trimming cost V 6 bases and J 6 bases, with 15 bases left between them. This CDR3 has 14 residues. CDR3 residues: CASSPSRDSNIQYF. CDR3 DNA: TGTGCCAGCAGCCCCAGCCGGGATTCAAACATTCAGTACTTC.

This clonotype was detected a few times. The chain has TRBV7-2 and TRBJ2-2; D not resolved. The germline gives CDR1 SGHTA, CDR2 FQGNSA. The CDR3 is made up of 18 amino acids. Trimming cost V 0 bases and J 0 bases, with 14 bases left between them. Here the CDR3 DNA reads TGTGCCAGCAGCTTAGCAGGCATCGGATTCGCGAACACCGGGGAGCTGTTTTTT. This gives the protein CASSLAGIGFANTGELFF.

This clonotype has a handful of counts. CDR3 region: CASSFRQTTDTQYF. The CDR3 region has the DNA TGTGCCAGCAGTTTTCGACAGACCACAGATACGCAGTATTTT. This rearrangement joins TRBV28 to TRBJ2-3, with D possibly matching TRBD1 (5 bases). Germline CDR1 is MDHEN and CDR2 is SYDVKM. V lost 3 bases, J lost 2 bases, and 9 bases lay in between. The CDR3 spans 14 residues.

The chain recombines TRBV25-1 with TRBJ1-4; 8 bases are a match to TRBD1. The CDR3 is 15 residues long. Germline V gene lookup returns CDR1 MGHDK and CDR2 SYGVNS. V lost 0 bases, J lost 6 bases, and 3 bases stayed unmatched. The CDR3 loop is CASSEYGTGYEKLFF. The CDR3 DNA reads TGTGCCAGCAGTGAATATGGGACAGGATATGAAAAACTGTTTTTT.

The chain has TRBV29-1 and TRBJ2-3; D might be TRBD1 or TRBD2, each matching 5 bases. CDR3 size: 14 residues. Trimming took 7 bases from V and 1 from J, leaving 15 bases between them. Germline V gene lookup returns CDR1 SQVTM and CDR2 ANQGSEA. CDR3 DNA: TGCAGCGCCCTTAGGGGTAGCGGCACAGATACGCAGTATTTT. It specifies CSALRGSGTDTQYF.

The chain employs TRBV6-1 and TRBJ2-7, with TRBD1 matching over 7 bases. Trimming removed 5 bases from V and 0 bases from J; junction bases left unmatched: 10. This CDR3 has 16 residues. Germline assignment: CDR1 MNHNS and CDR2 SASEGT. The CDR3 sequence is CASSQSQGLYSYEQYF. The CDR3 DNA is TGTGCCAGCAGTCAATCACAGGGGCTTTACTCCTACGAGCAGTACTTC.

The sample holds a few counts of this clonotype. This chain uses TRBV6-2 or TRBV6-3 with TRBJ2-1; unclear D gene. This CDR3 has 13 amino acids. V lost 5 bases to trimming and J lost 5 bases, with 10 bases between them. Germline CDR1 reads MNHEY; CDR2 reads SVGEGT. The CDR3 region has the DNA TGTGCCAGCAGTGGGTTTGACGACAATGAGCAGTTCTTC. Protein product: CASSGFDDNEQFF.

This clonotype has just a few counts. This chain connects TRBV4-3 to TRBJ2-7, with TRBD2 matching over 7 bases. Germline trimming cut 4 bases from V and 5 bases from J; bases unmatched to any gene: 11. Germline CDR1 reads LGHNA; CDR2 reads YSLEER. The CDR3 length is 15 residues. CDR3 amino acids: CASSLTGGAGNEQYF. CDR3 nucleotide sequence: TGCGCCAGCAGCCTGACGGGGGGAGCGGGCAACGAGCAGTACTTC.

This chain links TRBV12-3 or TRBV12-4 with TRBJ1-6, with unresolved D. V lost 5 bases to trimming and J lost 6 bases, with 8 bases between them. The CDR3 covers 13 residues. The CDR3 sequence: CASSLSPNSPLHF. CDR3 nucleotides: TGTGCCAGCAGTCTATCCCCTAATTCACCCCTCCACTTT.

This clonotype was seen more than once but under ten times. J is TRBJ2-7 and V is TRBV3-1, with 12 bases matching TRBD2. Germline CDR1 is LGHDT and CDR2 is YNNKEL (reference sequence). The ends lost 7 bases at V and 1 base at J; junction bases unmatched: 5. The length of the CDR3 is 15 residues. The CDR3 sequence: CASTQTSGGSYEQYF. In DNA form, the CDR3 reads TGTGCCAGCACCCAGACTAGCGGGGGATCCTACGAGCAGTACTTC.

V usage is TRBV12-3 or TRBV12-4 and J usage is TRBJ2-7; D gene ambiguous. V was cut by 1 base and J by 3 bases, with 13 bases left in between. The CDR3 extends over 15 amino acids. The CDR3: CASSLGSPRSYEQYF. CDR3 nucleotides: TGTGCCAGCAGTTTAGGCAGCCCCAGGAGCTACGAGCAGTACTTC.

The chain is built from TRBV13 and TRBJ2-5, with TRBD2 matching over 10 bases. The CDR3 covers 19 residues. The germline gives CDR1 PRHDT, CDR2 FYEKMQ (reference sequence). V shed 5 bases and J 2 bases; nucleotides not matched to a gene: 17. The CDR3, as DNA: TGTGCCAGCAGCGCCATGCTAGCGGGGGCCACCTCACTTCAAGAGACCCAGTACTTC. Its protein product is CASSAMLAGATSLQETQYF.

There are many counts of this clonotype. The V and J genes are TRBV5-5 and TRBJ2-3; possibly TRBD1 for D (5 bases). The V gene lost 4 bases and the J gene lost 0 bases, with 12 bases spanning the gap. The CDR3 runs 15 residues. Germline loops: CDR1 SGHKS, CDR2 YYEKEE (reference sequence). CDR3 DNA: TGTGCCAGCAGCCTTAGGGGTGCTAGCACAGATACGCAGTATTTT. Protein sequence: CASSLRGASTDTQYF.

V gene TRBV5-1 combines with J gene TRBJ1-1, with 9 bases matching TRBD1. The germline V gene has CDR1 SGHRS and CDR2 YFSETQ. With V trimmed by 0 bases and J by 4 bases, 7 bases remained unmatched. The CDR3 is 16 amino acids. The CDR3 DNA follows: TGCGCCAGCAGCTTGGCTGGGACAGGGCTAGGCACTGAAGCTTTCTTT. This codes for CASSLAGTGLGTEAFF.

V gene TRBV11-2 combines with J gene TRBJ2-5; TRBD2 might be the D (6 bases). Germline values: CDR1 SGHAT, CDR2 FQNNGV. CDR3 length: 16 amino acids. Trimming shortened V by 4 bases and J by 5 bases, and 20 bases separated the two germline ends. The CDR3 sequence is CASSYGVGTEGETQYF. CDR3 DNA: TGTGCCAGCAGCTATGGGGTGGGGACTGAGGGGGAGACCCAGTACTTC.

The rearrangement joins TRBV11-2 to TRBJ1-1, with TRBD1 matching 11 bases. V dropped 4 bases and J dropped 1; count of bases not matched to a gene: 5. The length of the CDR3 is 16 residues. Germline V CDR1 and CDR2: SGHAT, FQNNGV. CDR3 residues: CASSWGDRGWNTEAFF. The CDR3 region has the DNA TGTGCCAGCAGCTGGGGGGACAGGGGGTGGAACACTGAAGCTTTCTTT.

The chain employs TRBV6-1 and TRBJ1-1; D unresolved. The CDR3 extends over 13 amino acids. In germline, CDR1 is MNHNS, CDR2 SASEGT. V lost 3 bases, J lost 0 bases, and 5 bases lay in between. The CDR3: CASSEVVNTEAFF. CDR3 bases: TGTGCCAGCAGTGAGGTCGTGAACACTGAAGCTTTCTTT.

This clonotype occurred a few times. This chain connects TRBV18 to TRBJ1-6, with D unresolved. The CDR3 runs to 14 residues. The germline gives CDR1 KGHSH, CDR2 LQKENI. V lost 7 bases and J 7 bases, leaving 14 bases between the germline ends. The CDR3 sequence: CASWNGRTNSPLHF. DNA of the CDR3: TGTGCCAGCTGGAATGGGCGGACGAATTCACCCCTCCACTTT.